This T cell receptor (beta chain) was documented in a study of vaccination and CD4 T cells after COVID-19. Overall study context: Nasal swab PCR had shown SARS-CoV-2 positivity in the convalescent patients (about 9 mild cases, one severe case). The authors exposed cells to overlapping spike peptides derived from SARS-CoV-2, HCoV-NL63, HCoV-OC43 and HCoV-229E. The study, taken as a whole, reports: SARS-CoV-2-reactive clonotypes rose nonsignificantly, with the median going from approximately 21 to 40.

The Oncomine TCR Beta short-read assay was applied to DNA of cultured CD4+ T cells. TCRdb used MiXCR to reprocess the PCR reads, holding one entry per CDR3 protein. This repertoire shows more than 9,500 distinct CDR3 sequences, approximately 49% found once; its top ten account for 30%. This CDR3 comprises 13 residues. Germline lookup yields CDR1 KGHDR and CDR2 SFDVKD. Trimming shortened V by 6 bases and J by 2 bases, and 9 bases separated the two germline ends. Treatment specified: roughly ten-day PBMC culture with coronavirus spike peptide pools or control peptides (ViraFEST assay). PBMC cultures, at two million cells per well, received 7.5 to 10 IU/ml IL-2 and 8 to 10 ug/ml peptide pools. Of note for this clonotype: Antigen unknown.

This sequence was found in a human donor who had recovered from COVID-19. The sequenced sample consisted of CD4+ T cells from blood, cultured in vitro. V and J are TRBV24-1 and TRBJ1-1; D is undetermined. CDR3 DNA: TGTGCCACCAGTTCCTCAGCCAACACTGAAGCTTTCTTT. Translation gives CATSSSANTEAFF.